This TCR beta chain emerged from a study of STAT5B mutations in CD4+ large granular lymphocyte leukemia. Assay: immunoSEQ multiplex PCR; the TCRdb copy retains only in-frame clones and omits some. The sample includes approximately 24,000 clones, roughly 70% seen only once; the top ten take approximately 0.65%. Trimming removed 5 bases from V and 2 bases from J, with 15 bases in between. The germline CDR1 and CDR2 sequences are LGHNT and FRNRAP. CDR3 length: 15 residues. The sequence was obtained from a human donor in good health. This rearrangement joins TRBV12-5 to TRBJ1-1, with a possible D match to TRBD1 (6 bases). Material for sequencing was CD4+ T cells from blood buffy coats. CDR3 bases: TGTGCTAGTGGTGGCCCGGGACAAGGTAACACTGAAGCTTTCTTT. It yields the protein CASGGPGQGNTEAFF.